A selection of T cell receptor beta chains follows, all from one sample in a study of PD-1 blockade in classical Hodgkin lymphoma. Sequenced by immunoSEQ multiplex PCR; TCRdb stores in-frame clones only, minus some. Of 9,500 to 15,000 clones in the sample, around 80% were seen once. This specimen consisted of CD4+ T cells from blood, obtained at baseline. These receptors were obtained from a human donor with classical Hodgkin lymphoma. Both conserved end residues are part of each CDR3. Each record gives: D gene, CDR3 length, J gene, clone size, V gene, CDR3 protein, CDR3 DNA. The D gene is left open where the match is weak. Clone size, where shown, is once, few, many, or a class for clones that have expanded.

TRBD1 | 14 | TRBJ1-2 | - | TRBV2 | CASSERDRVYGYTF | TGTGCCAGCAGTGAACGGGACAGGGTCTATGGCTACACCTTC
- | 16 | TRBJ1-4 | - | TRBV18 | CASSPSGRRTNEKLFF | TGTGCCAGCTCACCATCCGGGCGGAGGACTAATGAAAAACTGTTTTTT
TRBD2 | 14 | TRBJ2-5 | - | TRBV4-2 | CASSQVTSRETQYF | TGTGCCAGCAGCCAAGTGACTAGCCGGGAGACCCAGTACTTC
- | 14 | TRBJ2-7 | - | TRBV6-1 | CASKPGRGGYEQYF | TGTGCCAGCAAACCTGGGCGAGGAGGATACGAGCAGTACTTC
- | 13 | TRBJ1-2 | - | TRBV4-1 | CASSPFTSYGYTF | TGCGCCAGCAGCCCCTTTACTAGCTATGGCTACACCTTC
- | 14 | TRBJ1-4 | - | TRBV19 | CASSPPGTNEKLFF | TGTGCCAGTAGTCCCCCAGGCACTAATGAAAAACTGTTTTTT
- | 14 | TRBJ2-7 | - | TRBV18 | CASSPWGQPYEQYF | TGTGCCAGCTCACCATGGGGACAACCCTACGAGCAGTACTTC
- | 15 | TRBJ2-5 | once | TRBV6-5 | CASSWGASGGETQYF | TGTGCCAGCAGTTGGGGGGCTTCTGGTGGGGAGACCCAGTACTTC
- | 16 | TRBJ2-4 | - | TRBV18 | CASSPPAGLAKNIQYF | TGTGCCAGCTCACCACCGGCAGGCCTAGCCAAAAACATTCAGTACTTC
- | 13 | TRBJ2-3 | - | TRBV11-2 | CASSRERTDTQYF | TGTGCCAGCAGCCGTGAACGGACAGATACGCAGTATTTT
- | 14 | TRBJ2-3 | - | TRBV5-6 | CASSLRGVIDTQYF | TGTGCCAGCAGCTTGAGGGGGGTTATAGATACGCAGTATTTT
TRBD2 | 19 | TRBJ2-7 | - | TRBV18 | CASSPIPGLAGGGSYEQYF | TGTGCCAGCTCACCAATACCGGGACTAGCGGGGGGAGGCTCCTACGAGCAGTACTTC
TRBD1 | 12 | TRBJ2-5 | - | TRBV11-2 | CASSPPLQGQYF | TGTGCCAGCAGCCCACCCCTACAGGGGCAGTACTTC
- | 13 | TRBJ2-6 | - | TRBV18 | CASSPPGANVLTF | TGTGCCAGCTCACCACCTGGGGCCAACGTCCTGACTTTC
- | 14 | TRBJ2-7 | - | TRBV28 | CASSRYTGSYEQYF | TGTGCCAGCAGTCGCTATACAGGGTCCTACGAGCAGTACTTC
- | 16 | TRBJ2-2 | - | TRBV6-6 | CASSYSNGGVTGELFF | TGTGCCAGCAGTTACTCGAACGGGGGCGTCACCGGGGAGCTGTTTTTT
TRBD2 | 15 | TRBJ2-7 | - | TRBV6-5 | CASRERGPSSYEQYF | TGTGCCAGCAGGGAGCGGGGCCCCAGCTCCTACGAGCAGTACTTC
TRBD1 | 15 | TRBJ1-2 | few | TRBV11-2 | CASSLGQGANYGYTF | TGTGCCAGCAGCTTAGGACAGGGAGCTAACTATGGCTACACCTTC
- | 15 | TRBJ1-1 | - | TRBV5-4 | CASSPLAVKMSEAFF | TGTGCCAGCAGCCCCCTGGCAGTCAAGATGTCTGAAGCTTTCTTT
- | 15 | TRBJ1-2 | - | TRBV27 | CASSSRGEANYGYTF | TGTGCCAGCAGTTCCCGGGGCGAAGCTAACTATGGCTACACCTTC
- | 12 | TRBJ2-5 | few | TRBV7-6 | CASSLEEKTQYF | TGTGCCAGCAGCTTAGAGGAAAAGACCCAGTACTTC
TRBD1 | 17 | TRBJ1-5 | - | TRBV5-5 | CASSHTGDRGVIKPQHF | TGTGCCAGCAGCCATACAGGGGACAGGGGTGTTATCAAGCCCCAGCATTTT
TRBD1 | 16 | TRBJ1-6 | - | TRBV6-5 | CASSYFRQGARSPLHF | TGTGCCAGCAGTTACTTTAGGCAGGGGGCACGTTCACCCCTCCACTTT
- | 16 | TRBJ1-3 | - | TRBV28 | CASSLSGLSSGNTIYF | TGTGCCAGCAGTTTATCCGGCCTGAGCTCTGGAAACACCATATATTTT
- | 12 | TRBJ1-2 | few | TRBV29-1 | CSVEDRGRGYTF | TGCAGCGTTGAGGATCGGGGGCGAGGCTACACCTTC
- | 15 | TRBJ2-2 | - | TRBV7-2 | CASSLVSGDTGELFF | TGTGCCAGCAGCTTAGTTTCAGGTGACACCGGGGAGCTGTTTTTT
- | 13 | TRBJ1-3 | - | TRBV10-3 | CAGTRGSGNTIYF | TGTGCCGGAACGAGGGGCTCTGGAAACACCATATATTTT
- | 15 | TRBJ1-2 | - | TRBV5-5 | CASRPGSVQGKGYTF | TGTGCCAGCCGGCCCGGGAGTGTGCAGGGAAAAGGCTACACCTTC
- | 14 | TRBJ1-5 | - | TRBV27 | CASSFAGLGQPQHF | TGTGCCAGCAGTTTCGCAGGGCTAGGGCAGCCCCAGCATTTT
TRBD1 | 14 | TRBJ1-4 | - | TRBV29-1 | CSVSGTETNEKLFF | TGCAGCGTTTCAGGGACAGAGACTAATGAAAAACTGTTTTTT
- | 11 | TRBJ2-7 | - | TRBV20-1 | CSASEGGEQYF | TGCAGTGCTAGTGAGGGGGGCGAGCAGTACTTC